This is a list of T cell receptor beta chains from one sample in a study of T cells in localized non-small cell lung cancer. Here immunoSEQ multiplex PCR was the method, and the copy in TCRdb shows in-frame clones only, minus some. The sample consists of under 3,000 clones, about 39% of them appearing once. The sequencing here drew on lung tumor tissue, taken before any cancer treatment. The origin of the receptors is a male donor older than 55 with stage I squamous cell lung carcinoma. Each CDR3 is given with its conserved first and last residue. Fields, in order: clone size, V gene, J gene, D gene, CDR3 DNA, CDR3 protein. A D gene is named only where the DNA matches it firmly. Not every row has a clone size; where given, it reads once, few, many or a size class.

clone_size: few
v_call: TRBV11-3
j_call: TRBJ2-1
d_call: NA
cdr3_nt: TGTGCCAGCAGCTTGGCAGTAACCTACAATGAGCAGTTCTTC
cdr3_aa: CASSLAVTYNEQFF

clone_size: few
v_call: TRBV11-3
j_call: TRBJ2-1
d_call: NA
cdr3_nt: TGTGCCAGCAGCTCCCTGGTGGGGGCGGGAAGTGAGCAGTTCTTC
cdr3_aa: CASSSLVGAGSEQFF

clone_size: few
v_call: TRBV6-8
j_call: TRBJ1-2
d_call: TRBD1
cdr3_nt: TGTGCCATCAGCGATGCCAAGACAGGGAACTATGGCTACACCTTC
cdr3_aa: CAISDAKTGNYGYTF

clone_size: NA
v_call: TRBV19
j_call: TRBJ1-5
d_call: TRBD1
cdr3_nt: TGTGCCAGTAGTAACGGACAGGGGAGACGCAATCAGCCCCAGCATTTT
cdr3_aa: CASSNGQGRRNQPQHF

clone_size: NA
v_call: TRBV28
j_call: TRBJ1-5
d_call: NA
cdr3_nt: TGTGCCAGCGGACCCGTCGGGGGTAAGGATCAGCCCCAGCATTTT
cdr3_aa: CASGPVGGKDQPQHF

clone_size: few
v_call: TRBV6-7
j_call: TRBJ2-1
d_call: NA
cdr3_nt: TGTGCCAGCAGCCAAGGGGTCAGGGGGGACGATGAGCAGTTCTTC
cdr3_aa: CASSQGVRGDDEQFF

clone_size: NA
v_call: TRBV5-1
j_call: TRBJ2-3
d_call: NA
cdr3_nt: TGCGCCAGCAGCTTGCAAGTCGGCACAGATACGCAGTATTTT
cdr3_aa: CASSLQVGTDTQYF

clone_size: NA
v_call: TRBV18
j_call: TRBJ2-5
d_call: TRBD1
cdr3_nt: TGTGCCAGCTCACCACGGGACAGCAATTCCTACGAAGAGACCCAGTACTTC
cdr3_aa: CASSPRDSNSYEETQYF

clone_size: NA
v_call: TRBV28
j_call: TRBJ1-4
d_call: NA
cdr3_nt: TGTGCCAGCAGTTTGCTCTCTAATGAAAAACTGTTTTTT
cdr3_aa: CASSLLSNEKLFF

clone_size: few
v_call: TRBV18
j_call: TRBJ1-1
d_call: NA
cdr3_nt: TGTGCCAGCTCACCACAATCGGGAGGAGGGGGCACTGAAGCTTTCTTT
cdr3_aa: CASSPQSGGGGTEAFF

clone_size: NA
v_call: TRBV6-8
j_call: TRBJ2-7
d_call: TRBD1
cdr3_nt: TGTGCCAGCAGTCCGGACAGGGTTGGGGGGAAGCACTTC
cdr3_aa: CASSPDRVGGKHF

clone_size: NA
v_call: TRBV19
j_call: TRBJ1-4
d_call: NA
cdr3_nt: TGTGCCAGTAGACCCCTGACGGTAGTAGAGGAAAAACTGTTTTTT
cdr3_aa: CASRPLTVVEEKLFF

clone_size: NA
v_call: TRBV19
j_call: TRBJ2-2
d_call: NA
cdr3_nt: TGTGCCAGTAGTGAGGGAGATTACACCGGGGAGCTGTTTTTT
cdr3_aa: CASSEGDYTGELFF

clone_size: NA
v_call: TRBV15
j_call: TRBJ2-3
d_call: TRBD1
cdr3_nt: TGTGCCACCAGCAACCGGGACAGTAGAGATACGCAGTATTTT
cdr3_aa: CATSNRDSRDTQYF

clone_size: medium-sized
v_call: TRBV11-3
j_call: TRBJ2-5
d_call: TRBD1
cdr3_nt: TGTGCCAGCAGCATGACAGGGGGAGCCGTGGGAGAGACCCAGTACTTC
cdr3_aa: CASSMTGGAVGETQYF

clone_size: NA
v_call: TRBV19
j_call: TRBJ1-5
d_call: NA
cdr3_nt: TGTGCCAGTAACCGAGGTGGCGCTCGCAATCAGCCCCAGCATTTT
cdr3_aa: CASNRGGARNQPQHF

clone_size: NA
v_call: TRBV29-1
j_call: TRBJ1-1
d_call: NA
cdr3_nt: TGCAGCGTTGCTCGGACAGCAAACACTGAAGCTTTCTTT
cdr3_aa: CSVARTANTEAFF

clone_size: NA
v_call: TRBV30
j_call: TRBJ2-2
d_call: TRBD2
cdr3_nt: TGTGCCTGGAGTGTTGCGGGGGGGACCGGGGAGCTGTTTTTT
cdr3_aa: CAWSVAGGTGELFF

clone_size: NA
v_call: TRBV11-3
j_call: TRBJ1-2
d_call: TRBD1
cdr3_nt: TGTGCCAGCAGCCTGAGACAGGGGGAGTACTATGGCTACACCTTC
cdr3_aa: CASSLRQGEYYGYTF

clone_size: once
v_call: TRBV28
j_call: TRBJ2-2
d_call: TRBD2
cdr3_nt: TGTGCCAGCAGTTTAAGACTAGCGGACACCGGGGAGCTGTTTTTT
cdr3_aa: CASSLRLADTGELFF

clone_size: few
v_call: TRBV6-8
j_call: TRBJ2-1
d_call: TRBD2
cdr3_nt: TGTGCCAGCAGTGACGGGGAGGGAGAGTACAATGAGCAGTTCTTC
cdr3_aa: CASSDGEGEYNEQFF

clone_size: medium-sized
v_call: TRBV11-3
j_call: TRBJ2-7
d_call: NA
cdr3_nt: TGTGCCAGCAGCTTAGGAGAAGGGTCAGGCTCCTACGAGCAGTACTTC
cdr3_aa: CASSLGEGSGSYEQYF

clone_size: NA
v_call: TRBV19
j_call: TRBJ2-2
d_call: NA
cdr3_nt: TGTGCCAGTAGTATAGAGGGCGGTGGCCCCGGGGAGCTGTTTTTT
cdr3_aa: CASSIEGGGPGELFF

clone_size: few
v_call: TRBV11-3
j_call: TRBJ2-1
d_call: TRBD2
cdr3_nt: TGTGCCAGCAGCTCGATAGCGGGAGGGGACAATGAGCAGTTCTTC
cdr3_aa: CASSSIAGGDNEQFF

clone_size: NA
v_call: TRBV11-3
j_call: TRBJ2-5
d_call: TRBD2
cdr3_nt: TGTGCCAGCAGCTTAACTAGCGGGGAAGAGACCCAGTACTTC
cdr3_aa: CASSLTSGEETQYF

clone_size: NA
v_call: TRBV28
j_call: TRBJ2-7
d_call: TRBD1
cdr3_nt: TGTGCCAGCAGGTCGACTGGGACAGGGGATGAGCAGTACTTC
cdr3_aa: CASRSTGTGDEQYF

clone_size: medium-sized
v_call: TRBV6-8
j_call: TRBJ1-2
d_call: NA
cdr3_nt: TGTGCCAGCAGTCCCGGCCCCTTCGAGGATGGCTACACCTTC
cdr3_aa: CASSPGPFEDGYTF

clone_size: few
v_call: TRBV11-3
j_call: TRBJ1-2
d_call: NA
cdr3_nt: TGTGCCAGCAGCTTAGATGTTTCAGGGGTGGGTGGCTACACCTTC
cdr3_aa: CASSLDVSGVGGYTF

clone_size: NA
v_call: TRBV19
j_call: TRBJ1-1
d_call: NA
cdr3_nt: TGTGCCAGTAGTATTTCAGGGTCTGCGAACACTGAAGCTTTCTTT
cdr3_aa: CASSISGSANTEAFF

clone_size: NA
v_call: TRBV28
j_call: TRBJ2-1
d_call: NA
cdr3_nt: TGTGCCAGCAGTTTGAACCCCAGCGAGCAGTTCTTC
cdr3_aa: CASSLNPSEQFF

clone_size: NA
v_call: TRBV18
j_call: TRBJ1-2
d_call: TRBD1
cdr3_nt: TGTGCCAGCTCACCACCGCGGGACAGCTATGGCTACACCTTC
cdr3_aa: CASSPPRDSYGYTF

clone_size: NA
v_call: TRBV9
j_call: TRBJ1-1
d_call: NA
cdr3_nt: TGTGCCAGCAGCCCCCCGACCTGGATGGGCACTGAAGCTTTCTTT
cdr3_aa: CASSPPTWMGTEAFF

clone_size: medium-sized
v_call: TRBV11-3
j_call: TRBJ2-7
d_call: TRBD1
cdr3_nt: TGTGCCAGCACCCTCAGGGGGAATGCGGCGGACGAGCAGTACTTC
cdr3_aa: CASTLRGNAADEQYF

clone_size: few
v_call: TRBV11-3
j_call: TRBJ1-3
d_call: TRBD1
cdr3_nt: TGTGCCAGCAGCTTGGGGGACAGAAGAAACACCATATATTTT
cdr3_aa: CASSLGDRRNTIYF

clone_size: NA
v_call: TRBV11-3
j_call: TRBJ2-5
d_call: TRBD1
cdr3_nt: TGTGCCAGCAGCTTGGCCCGACAGGGGAAAGAGACCCAGTACTTC
cdr3_aa: CASSLARQGKETQYF

clone_size: NA
v_call: TRBV29-1
j_call: TRBJ1-2
d_call: NA
cdr3_nt: TGCAGCGTTGAAGGGCGCACTAACTATGGCTACACCTTC
cdr3_aa: CSVEGRTNYGYTF

clone_size: NA
v_call: TRBV9
j_call: TRBJ2-3
d_call: NA
cdr3_nt: TGTGCCAGCAGTACCATGGGAGGAGTCACAGATACGCAGTATTTT
cdr3_aa: CASSTMGGVTDTQYF

clone_size: NA
v_call: TRBV5-1
j_call: TRBJ2-1
d_call: TRBD1
cdr3_nt: TGCGCCAGCAGCTTGGGGGACAGGGGGCTGCATGAGCAGTTCTTC
cdr3_aa: CASSLGDRGLHEQFF

clone_size: medium-sized
v_call: TRBV6-8
j_call: TRBJ1-1
d_call: NA
cdr3_nt: TGTGCCATCAGTTATGACAGTCAGGGCACTGAAGCTTTCTTT
cdr3_aa: CAISYDSQGTEAFF

clone_size: NA
v_call: TRBV11-3
j_call: TRBJ2-1
d_call: TRBD2
cdr3_nt: TGTGCTAGCAGCTCGGGACTAGCGGGGGCCAATGAGCAGTTCTTC
cdr3_aa: CASSSGLAGANEQFF

clone_size: NA
v_call: TRBV28
j_call: TRBJ2-3
d_call: TRBD2
cdr3_nt: TGTGCCAGCGTCAGCGGGAGATCAGATACGCAGTATTTT
cdr3_aa: CASVSGRSDTQYF

clone_size: NA
v_call: TRBV19
j_call: TRBJ1-3
d_call: NA
cdr3_nt: TGTGCCAGTAGCCCGATCAGCTCTGGAAACACCATATATTTT
cdr3_aa: CASSPISSGNTIYF

clone_size: few
v_call: TRBV30
j_call: TRBJ2-7
d_call: TRBD1
cdr3_nt: TGTGCCTGGAGCCCCGGGACAGACTACGAGCAGTACTTC
cdr3_aa: CAWSPGTDYEQYF

clone_size: medium-sized
v_call: TRBV9
j_call: TRBJ1-1
d_call: NA
cdr3_nt: TGTGCCAGCAGCGTCTTCGACAGTACCAGCGGAGCTTTCTTT
cdr3_aa: CASSVFDSTSGAFF

clone_size: few
v_call: TRBV18
j_call: TRBJ2-3
d_call: NA
cdr3_nt: TGTGCCAGCTCACCTGGTCTCGCAGATACGCAGTATTTT
cdr3_aa: CASSPGLADTQYF

clone_size: NA
v_call: TRBV29-1
j_call: TRBJ2-1
d_call: TRBD2
cdr3_nt: TGCAGCGTTGAAGACCCGGGAGGGTTCCAGTTCTTC
cdr3_aa: CSVEDPGGFQFF

clone_size: few
v_call: TRBV15
j_call: TRBJ2-1
d_call: NA
cdr3_nt: TGTGCCACCAGCAGTTTTCAGAAAAACAATGAGCAGTTCTTC
cdr3_aa: CATSSFQKNNEQFF

clone_size: few
v_call: TRBV28
j_call: TRBJ1-1
d_call: NA
cdr3_nt: TGTGCCAGCAGTTCTACAGGGTTGAACACTGAAGCTTTCTTT
cdr3_aa: CASSSTGLNTEAFF